These 10 T cell receptor beta chains were all obtained from the same sample, sequenced in a study of T cell responses to AZD1222 COVID-19 vaccine. The table came from immunoSEQ multiplex PCR; TCRdb's copy has only in-frame clones and leaves some out. The sample includes some 120,000 clones, about 88% seen only once; the top ten take around a tenth. This specimen consisted of peripheral blood, obtained 28 days after the second AZD1222 dose. These TCRs come from an adult who received the AZD1222 COVID-19 vaccine.

This chain joins TRBV3-1 (or the pseudogene TRBV3-2) and TRBJ2-1; 8 bases line up with TRBD2. The germline CDR1 and CDR2 sequences are LGHDT and YNNKEL (reference sequence). CDR3 length: 15 residues. With 1 base clipped from V and 8 bases from J, the junction kept 7 bases outside the gene matches. CDR3 nucleotide sequence: TGTGCCAGCAGCCAAGTACGGGAGGGCCCCCATGAGCAGTTCTTC. Residues: CASSQVREGPHEQFF.

The chain carries TRBV7-2 and TRBJ1-4, with D perhaps TRBD1 (5 bases). The CDR3 covers 14 residues. With 1 base removed from V and 8 bases from J, the gap between germline ends came to 11 bases. CDR1 is SGHTA, CDR2 FQGNSA, per germline. The CDR3 protein is CASSLGDYREKLFF. The DNA of the CDR3 is TGTGCCAGCAGCTTAGGGGACTATAGGGAAAAACTGTTTTTT.

The rearrangement links TRBV10-1 to TRBJ2-1; D remains ambiguous. V was cut by 4 bases and J by 9 bases, with 7 bases left in between. There are 11 residues in the CDR3. Germline V gene data show CDR1 as WNHNN and CDR2 as SYGVQD (reference sequence). The CDR3 DNA follows: TGCGCCAGCAGTGCGTTCAGTGAGCAGTTCTTC. This sequence encodes CASSAFSEQFF.

This clone occurred once. J is TRBJ2-2 and V is TRBV9; D is unresolved. The length of the CDR3 is 13 residues. V was pared by 3 bases and J by 6 bases, with 9 bases between. From germline, CDR1 is SGDLS and CDR2 YYNGEE. For the CDR3, the DNA is TGTGCCAGCAGCGGTGTTGCGGCCGGGGAGCTGTTTTTT. Translating it yields CASSGVAAGELFF.

The V gene is TRBV11-2, the J gene TRBJ2-7, with D perhaps assigned TRBD1 or TRBD2 (6 bases each). The CDR3 loop spans 12 amino acids. Germline assignment: CDR1 SGHAT and CDR2 FQNNGV. V was shortened by 8 bases and J by 7 bases, with 15 bases between the two germline ends. CDR3 coding DNA: TGTGCCAGCGGCCACTTAGGGGGGGAGCAGTACTTC. Translated, it gives CASGHLGGEQYF.

CDR3 residues: CASSSPRETQYF. CDR3 in DNA: TGTGCCAGCAGTTCCCCGAGAGAGACCCAGTACTTC. This chain links TRBV28 with TRBJ2-5; no firm D call. CDR1 is MDHEN, CDR2 SYDVKM, per germline. The CDR3 runs to 12 residues. Trimming stripped 4 bases from V and 4 bases from J, with 7 bases between.

This clone showed up just once. Other DNA sequences of this sample code for an identical CDR3. The CDR3 reads CASSQGRLETQYF. The CDR3, as DNA: TGCGCCAGCAGCCAAGGCCGGTTAGAGACCCAGTACTTC. The chain is built from TRBV4-1 and TRBJ2-5, with D hard to call. The CDR3 spans 13 residues. Germline V gene lookup returns CDR1 MGHRA and CDR2 YSYEKL. The V end was cut by 1 base, the J end by 4 bases, with 7 bases between.

The chain carries TRBV2 and TRBJ1-5; tentative D call: TRBD1 (5 bases). The CDR3 loop spans 14 amino acids. Germline V CDR1 and CDR2: SNHLY, FYNNEI. V lost 9 bases to trimming and J lost 6 bases, with 18 bases between them. The CDR3 loop reads CASSIGGTIQPQHF. The CDR3 DNA sequence: TGTGCCAGTTCAATCGGGGGAACGATTCAGCCCCAGCATTTT.

The rearrangement links TRBV6-5 to TRBJ1-1; TRBD1 matches 7 bases. Trimming cost V 7 bases and J 0 bases; bases outside gene matches: 5. This CDR3 contains 14 residues. Germline lookup yields CDR1 MNHEY and CDR2 SVGAGI. DNA of the CDR3: TGTGCCAGCACCCTAGACAGGGTGAACACTGAAGCTTTCTTT. Protein sequence: CASTLDRVNTEAFF.

The chain recombines TRBV7-2 with TRBJ1-2; no definite D call. Germline loops: CDR1 SGHTA, CDR2 FQGNSA. The CDR3 consists of 13 residues. Trimming cost V 0 bases and J 10 bases, with 12 bases left between them. The CDR3, as DNA: TGTGCCAGCAGCTTAGCACTAATGGGAGCCTACACCTTC. It is translated as CASSLALMGAYTF. Full variable domain (missing parts from reference TRBV7-2 and TRBJ1-2): GAGVSQSPSNKVTEKGKDVELRCDPISGHTALYWYRQSLGQGLEFLIYFQGNSAPDKSGLPSDRFSAERTGGSVSTLTIQRTQQEDSAVYLCASSLALMGAYTFGSGTRLTVV.